This TCR beta chain was sequenced during a study of shared clonotypes between healthy human individuals. An approximately 220 ng quantity of DNA, some 30,000 T cell genomes, went into the sorted-subset replicate PCRs. The authors' processing: Junction-only sequences without quality scores came from ImmunoSEQ, so filtering differed. The assay was immunoSEQ multiplex PCR, and TCRdb's table has in-frame clones only and misses some. D and trimming come from the DNA, and the V and J calls and clone size come from that table. Altogether a few million clones are present, more than 80% being singletons, with the ten largest covering 0.39%. Every contributor of samples was a Caucasian grown-up residing in Nashville, Tennessee. Germline CDR1 SEHNR, CDR2 FQNEAQ (reference sequence). V shed 5 bases and J shed 0 bases, with 14 bases lying between them. The CDR3 contains 15 residues.

Sequenced input: naive CD4+ T cells from PBMCs. As for subset: CD45RA+ positively selected. The receptor comes from a man aged 18 to 35 in good health. Some clones in this sample may be carry-over from other donors' samples. The chain uses TRBV7-9 and TRBJ2-7; D is unclear. The DNA of the CDR3 is TGTGCCAGCAGCCCCCCGGGCCTGAGCTCCTACGAGCAGTACTTC. This encodes CASSPPGLSSYEQYF.